This record covers a single TCR beta chain. Repertoires were generated with immunoSEQ multiplex PCR, while TCRdb's copy carries only in-frame clones and drops some. Here the sample spans roughly 410,000 clones, over 75% being singletons. Germline-derived CDR1 and CDR2 are GTSNPN and SVGIG (reference sequence). This CDR3 has 14 amino acids. The V gene lost 4 bases and the J gene lost 5 bases, with 17 bases spanning the gap. This sample was included in a study of blood T cell repertoires in COVID-19. The rearrangement uses TRBV30 and TRBJ1-2; D gene ambiguous. The receptor's source is a middle-aged woman with COVID-19, enrolled during active disease. What was sequenced was peripheral blood. This chain's CDR3 is CAWKARGTEYGYTF. The DNA for the CDR3 is TGTGCCTGGAAGGCCCGGGGAACGGAGTATGGCTACACCTTC. Drawing the rest from reference TRBV30 and TRBJ1-2, the complete variable domain is SQTIHQWPATLVQPVGSPLSLECTVEGTSNPNLYWYRQAAGRGLQLLFYSVGIGQISSEVPQNLSASRPQDRQFILSSKKLLLSDSGFYLCAWKARGTEYGYTFGSGTRLTVV.